This T cell receptor beta chain originates from a study of T-cell reconstitution after alpha-beta-depleted transplantation in children. TCRbeta library construction was performed incorporating unique molecular identifiers. One entry per CDR3 protein results from TCRdb running MiXCR on the PCR reads. The table has hundreds of thousands of distinct CDR3 sequences, about 17% seen once; the top ten hold 3.3%. This clonotype was counted only a few times. The germline V gene encodes CDR1 LGHDT and CDR2 YNNKEL (reference sequence). This CDR3 is built from 17 residues. V lost 4 bases to trimming and J lost 1 base; unmatched junction nucleotides: 10.

This receptor was obtained from a human donor who donated a stem cell graft to a child with acute lymphoblastic leukemia. The sample consisted of PBMCs from the stem cell graft donor, taken from the stem cell graft. The V gene is TRBV3-1, the J gene TRBJ1-5, with TRBD1 matching 7 bases. The CDR3 region is CASSPYPGGMSNQPQHF. In nucleotides, the CDR3 is TGTGCCAGCAGCCCCTACCCAGGGGGGATGAGCAATCAGCCCCAGCATTTT.